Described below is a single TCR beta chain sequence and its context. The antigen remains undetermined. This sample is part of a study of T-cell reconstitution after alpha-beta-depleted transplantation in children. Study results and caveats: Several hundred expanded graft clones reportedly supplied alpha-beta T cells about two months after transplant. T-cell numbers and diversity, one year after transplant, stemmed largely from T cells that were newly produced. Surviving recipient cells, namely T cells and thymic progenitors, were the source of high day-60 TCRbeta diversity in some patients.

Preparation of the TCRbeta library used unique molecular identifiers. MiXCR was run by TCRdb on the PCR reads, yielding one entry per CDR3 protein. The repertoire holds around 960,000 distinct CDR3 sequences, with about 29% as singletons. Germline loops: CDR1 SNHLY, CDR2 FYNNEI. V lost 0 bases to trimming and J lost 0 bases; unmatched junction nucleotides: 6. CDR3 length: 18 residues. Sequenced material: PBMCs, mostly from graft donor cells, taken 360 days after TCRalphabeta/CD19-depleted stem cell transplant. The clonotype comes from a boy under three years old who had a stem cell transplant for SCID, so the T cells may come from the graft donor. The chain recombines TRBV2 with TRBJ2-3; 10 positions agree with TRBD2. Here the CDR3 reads CASSEAPSSGGSTDTQYF. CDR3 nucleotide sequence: TGTGCCAGCAGTGAAGCCCCTTCTAGCGGGGGAAGCACAGATACGCAGTATTTT.